The clone carrying this T cell receptor (beta chain) has a handful of counts. Its antigen is not identified. cDNA molecules, individually, were tagged with unique molecular identifiers. TCRdb ran MiXCR on the 5' RACE reads and lists one entry per CDR3 protein. The sample has some 50,000 distinct CDR3 sequences, around 9.3% seen once. This entry belongs to a study of early T cells in non-severe SARS-CoV-2 infection. As for the study in general: From unsorted whole blood, bulk RNA was sequenced, and the chains remained unpaired.

From germline, CDR1 is LGHDT and CDR2 YNNKEL (reference sequence). The CDR3 loop spans 13 amino acids. V lost 0 bases and J 5 bases, leaving 7 bases between the germline ends. Study observations and caveats: Reliance on VDJdb matching favored anti-spike CD8 responses; private and CD4 specificities were missed.

The chain employs TRBV3-1 and TRBJ1-1, with a tentative D call TRBD1 (5 bases). This receptor was identified in an adult who was a healthcare worker with PCR-confirmed SARS-CoV-2 infection or an uninfected control (not recorded which). The specimen was whole blood. For the CDR3, the DNA is TGTGCCAGCAGCCAAGAGGAGGGGACTGAAGCTTTCTTT. Its translation: CASSQEEGTEAFF.